This T cell receptor beta chain was obtained from a study of blood T cell repertoires in COVID-19. Study background: Whether acute or convalescent, the COVID-19 samples came from the United States, Italy and Spain.

In this sample, this clone turned up once. V was pared by 6 bases and J by 4 bases, with 13 bases between. Per germline, CDR1 MNHEY and CDR2 SVGAGI. The length of the CDR3 is 14 residues. Using immunoSEQ multiplex PCR, the repertoire was profiled, and TCRdb retains in-frame clones only, with some absent. In the table there are approximately 500,000 clones, approximately 85% of which are singletons. Input material: peripheral blood. This receptor was identified in a human donor in a cohort sampled during active COVID-19. The V call is TRBV6-5, the J call TRBJ1-5, with a weak D call TRBD1 (6 bases). The CDR3: CASRLGQQNQPQHF. Here the CDR3 DNA reads TGTGCCAGCAGGCTCGGACAGCAGAATCAGCCCCAGCATTTT.